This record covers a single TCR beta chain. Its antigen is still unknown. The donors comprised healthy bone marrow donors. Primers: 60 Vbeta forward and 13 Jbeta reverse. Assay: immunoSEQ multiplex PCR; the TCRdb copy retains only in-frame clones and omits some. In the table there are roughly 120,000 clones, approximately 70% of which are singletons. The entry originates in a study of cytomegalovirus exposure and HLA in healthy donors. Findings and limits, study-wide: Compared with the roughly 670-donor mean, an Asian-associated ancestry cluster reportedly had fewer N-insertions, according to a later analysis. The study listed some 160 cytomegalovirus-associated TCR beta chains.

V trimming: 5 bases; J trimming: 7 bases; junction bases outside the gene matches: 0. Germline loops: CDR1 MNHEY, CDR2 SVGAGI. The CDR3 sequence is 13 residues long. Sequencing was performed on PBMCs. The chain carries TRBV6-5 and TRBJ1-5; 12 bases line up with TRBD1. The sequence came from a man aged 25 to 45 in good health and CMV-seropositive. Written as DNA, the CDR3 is TGTGCCAGCAGTGGGACAGGGGGCCAGCCCCAGCATTTT. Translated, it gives CASSGTGGQPQHF.